Shown below are 5 T cell receptor beta chains from a single sample sequenced in a study of shared clonotypes between healthy human individuals. Terminally differentiated effector memory CD45RA+ cells were excluded by CCR7 positive selection of CD45RO-negative cells. Sequenced by immunoSEQ multiplex PCR; TCRdb stores in-frame clones only, minus some. The table lists about 2,200,000 clones, about 92% of them singletons, with 1.5% to 2% in the top ten. Sequencing was done on a sample of naive CD8+ T cells from PBMCs. Receptor source: a man aged 18 to 35 in good health. Some clones in this sample may be carry-over from other donors' samples.

Notes on this clone: A much larger clone is a single base away; this may be a read error. The chain has TRBV7-8 and TRBJ1-1; no firm D call. In germline, CDR1 is SGHVS, CDR2 FQNEAQ. The V end lost 1 base, the J end lost 5 bases, and 5 bases lay between the germline ends. The CDR3 spans 12 residues. In DNA, the CDR3 is TGTGCCAGCAGCTTAGGGGAGACTGAAGCTTTCTTT. This sequence encodes CASSLGETEAFF.

For this clone: The junction does not match germline at one end; this may be a read error. The chain uses TRBV18 and TRBJ1-2, with 7 positions matching TRBD1. Germline CDR1 and CDR2: KGHSH and LQKENI. The CDR3 covers 15 residues. CDR3 DNA sequence: TGTGCCAGCTCACCATGGAGGGGGCCTAATTATGGCTACACCTTC. Translated: CASSPWRGPNYGYTF.

This clone has only one observation. V gene TRBV6-1 combines with J gene TRBJ2-7, with D possibly matching TRBD1 (5 bases). The CDR3 is 14 amino acids. Germline V gene sequence: CDR1 MNHNS, CDR2 SASEGT. The V end was cut by 6 bases, the J end by 0 bases, with 12 bases between. The CDR3 nucleotides are TGTGCCAGCAGAGGACAACATCACTCCTACGAGCAGTACTTC. It encodes CASRGQHHSYEQYF.

The V gene is TRBV9, the J gene TRBJ2-3; D perhaps matches TRBD2 (5 bases). CDR3 length: 16 residues. The V and J ends lost 7 bases and 0 bases respectively, with 18 bases between them. Germline CDR1 and CDR2: SGDLS and YYNGEE. CDR3 amino acids: CASGFGVGGSTDTQYF. CDR3 bases: TGTGCCAGCGGGTTCGGCGTGGGCGGGAGCACAGATACGCAGTATTTT.

The genes are TRBV13 and TRBJ2-6; D is unclear. This CDR3 is built from 16 residues. V gave up 0 bases and J gave up 0 bases, with 6 bases separating them. Germline values: CDR1 PRHDT, CDR2 FYEKMQ (reference sequence). CDR3 in amino acids: CASSLGVPSGANVLTF. The CDR3 DNA sequence: TGTGCCAGCAGCTTAGGGGTTCCCTCTGGGGCCAACGTCCTGACTTTC.